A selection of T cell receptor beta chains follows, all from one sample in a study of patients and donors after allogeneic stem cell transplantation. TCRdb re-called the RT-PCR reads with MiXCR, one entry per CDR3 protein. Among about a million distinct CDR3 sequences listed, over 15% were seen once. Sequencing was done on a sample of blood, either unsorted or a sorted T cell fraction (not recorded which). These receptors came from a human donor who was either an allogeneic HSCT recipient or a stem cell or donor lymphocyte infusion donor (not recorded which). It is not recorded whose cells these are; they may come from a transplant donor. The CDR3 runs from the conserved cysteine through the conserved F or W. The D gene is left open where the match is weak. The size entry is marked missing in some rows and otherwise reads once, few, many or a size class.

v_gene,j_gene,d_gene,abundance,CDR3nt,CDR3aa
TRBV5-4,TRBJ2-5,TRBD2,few,TGTGCCAGCAGCTTGGATAGCGGGAGGGCCTTAGAGACCCAGTACTTC,CASSLDSGRALETQYF
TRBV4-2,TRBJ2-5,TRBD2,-,TGTGCCAGCAGCCTATCCGGGACTAGCGGGGGGGACCAAGAGACCCAGTACTTC,CASSLSGTSGGDQETQYF
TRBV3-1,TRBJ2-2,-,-,TGTGCCAGCAGCCAAGTCCCGGCTGGAACCGGGGAGCTGTTTTTT,CASSQVPAGTGELFF
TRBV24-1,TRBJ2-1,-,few,TGTGCCACCAGTCGGGGGGCCTCTTTCAATGAGCAGTTCTTC,CATSRGASFNEQFF
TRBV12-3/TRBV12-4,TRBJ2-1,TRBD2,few,TGTGCCAGCAGCCCTAGCGGGAGTAGTAAGGTCTACAATGAGCAGTTCTTC,CASSPSGSSKVYNEQFF
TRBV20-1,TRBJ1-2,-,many,TGCAGTGCTAGAGAACAGGGTCGGGGTGATGGCTACACCTTC,CSAREQGRGDGYTF
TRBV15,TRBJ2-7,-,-,TGTGCCACCAGCGCCTGGGCAGGGAACGAGCAGTACTTC,CATSAWAGNEQYF
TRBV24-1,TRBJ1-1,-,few,TGTGCCACCAGTGATGGGGCCGGGACTGAAGCTTTCTTT,CATSDGAGTEAFF
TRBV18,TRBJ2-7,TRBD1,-,TGTGCCAGCTCATCGTTTCCGGGACAGGGTTCCTACGAGCAGTACTTC,CASSSFPGQGSYEQYF
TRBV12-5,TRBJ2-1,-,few,TGTGCTAGTGTCCCTGCGGACAGTAGCTACAATGAGCAGTTCTTC,CASVPADSSYNEQFF
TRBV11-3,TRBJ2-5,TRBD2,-,TGTGCCAGCAGCGGGGCTAGCGGGAGGGAGACCCAGTACTTC,CASSGASGRETQYF
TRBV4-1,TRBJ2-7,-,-,TGCGCCAGCAGCCAAATAGGAGAATACGAGCAGTACTTC,CASSQIGEYEQYF
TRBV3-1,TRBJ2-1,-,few,TGTGCCAGCAGCCAAGAAGGGAGGTTTGTCCTTCGGGTGGACTACAATGAGCAGTTCTTC,CASSQEGRFVLRVDYNEQFF
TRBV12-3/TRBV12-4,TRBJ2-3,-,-,TGTGCCAGCAGTTTCTGGGGGCAGGACGGCACAGATACGCAGTATTTT,CASSFWGQDGTDTQYF
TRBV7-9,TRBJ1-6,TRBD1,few,TGTGCCAGCAGCCCGACGACAGGGTTCTTTCCGCCACCCCTCCACTTT,CASSPTTGFFPPPLHF
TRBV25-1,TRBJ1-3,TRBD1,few,TGTGCCAGCAGTGAATATGGGCAGGGGGCCGGAAACACCATATATTTT,CASSEYGQGAGNTIYF
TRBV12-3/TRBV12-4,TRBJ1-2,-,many,TGTGCCAGCAGTCCTGTACTACATGGCTACACCTTC,CASSPVLHGYTF
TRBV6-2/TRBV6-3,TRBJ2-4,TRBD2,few,TGTGCCAGCAGTTACTCCCCCGGGACTAGGGTTAGGGGAGCCAAAAACATTCAGTACTTC,CASSYSPGTRVRGAKNIQYF
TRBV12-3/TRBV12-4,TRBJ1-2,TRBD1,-,TGTGCCAGCAGCTACAGGGGTGGGGGGCGTTCTAACTATGGCTACACCTTC,CASSYRGGGRSNYGYTF
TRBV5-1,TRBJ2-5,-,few,TGCGCCAGCAGCTGGCCCCAAGAGACCCAGTACTTC,CASSWPQETQYF
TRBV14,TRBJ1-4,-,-,TGTGCCAGCAGCTACGGGACACCAAATGAAAAACTGTTTTTT,CASSYGTPNEKLFF
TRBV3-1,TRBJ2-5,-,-,TGTGCCAGCAGCCAAGAGTTAGCTTCTTTCTCCCAGTACTTC,CASSQELASFSQYF
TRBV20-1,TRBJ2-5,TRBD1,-,TGCAGTGCTAGAGCTGGACAGGTACAAGAGACCCAGTACTTC,CSARAGQVQETQYF
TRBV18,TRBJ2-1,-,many,TGTGCCAGCTCACCATCTGGAGGCAATGAGCAGTTCTTC,CASSPSGGNEQFF
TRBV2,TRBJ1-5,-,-,TGTGCCAGCACTCCTCCTGCGGGACGGGATCAGCCCCAGCATTTT,CASTPPAGRDQPQHF
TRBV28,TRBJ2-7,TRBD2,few,TGTGCCAGCACACCGGGACTAGCGGTCTACGAGCAGTACTTC,CASTPGLAVYEQYF
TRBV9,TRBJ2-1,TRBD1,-,TGTGCCAGTAGCGCAGACAGGGCCTCCTACAATGAGCAGTTCTTC,CASSADRASYNEQFF
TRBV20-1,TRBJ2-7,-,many,TGCAGTGCTAGAGCGAAGAAAAGGGTAGGAGGTGACGAGCAGTACTTC,CSARAKKRVGGDEQYF